This T cell receptor beta chain derives from a study of blood T cell repertoires in COVID-19. Study details: The samples span acute and convalescent COVID-19 from the United States, Italy and Spain. The cDNA or gDNA used as material had been derived from T cells, B-cell-depleted T cells, or PBMCs.

In the authors' workflow: Reference gene primer amplification yielded estimated nucleated cell counts. Sequencing used immunoSEQ multiplex PCR; TCRdb keeps in-frame clones, though not all of them. The V and J calls and clone size come from that table; D and trimming were worked out from the DNA. The profile covers 90,000 or so clones, with around 90% appearing a single time and 4.3% taken by the ten largest. The sequence was obtained from a woman of 80 years or more with active or convalescent COVID-19. What was sequenced was peripheral blood.

The CDR3 DNA reads TGTGCCAGCAGCCGACAGACCTACGAGCAGTACTTC. The encoded protein is CASSRQTYEQYF. J is TRBJ2-7 and V is TRBV7-9; the D gene is possibly TRBD1 (5 bases). The CDR3 covers 12 residues. The germline gives CDR1 SEHNR, CDR2 FQNEAQ (reference sequence). The V and J ends lost 5 bases and 2 bases respectively, with 7 bases between them.